This T cell receptor beta chain comes out of a study of blood T cell repertoires in COVID-19. The table came from immunoSEQ multiplex PCR; TCRdb's copy has only in-frame clones and leaves some out. Found here are about 150,000 clones, around four fifths of them singletons; the top ten hold approximately 8.4%. This clone turned up a few times. Sequenced: PBMCs or T cells enriched from blood (not recorded which). The origin of this receptor is a woman between 50 and 59 years old who had recovered from COVID-19.

The DNA for the CDR3 is TGTGCCAGCAGCGTAGATCTCGGACAGAACTACGAGCAGTACTTC. This encodes CASSVDLGQNYEQYF. The genes are TRBV9 and TRBJ2-7; D perhaps matches TRBD1 (6 bases). The germline V gene has CDR1 SGDLS and CDR2 YYNGEE. The CDR3 length is 15 residues. Trimming left V 0 bases short and J 3 bases short, with 13 bases between.